A single sample gave rise to the 22 T cell receptor beta chains below, sequenced in a study of beta chain features in type 1 diabetes. Sequencing targeted expressed TCRB transcripts, as all isolated RNA had been reverse transcribed. Here immunoSEQ multiplex PCR was the method, and the copy in TCRdb shows in-frame clones only, minus some. The sample lists 970,000 or so clones, 15% to 20% occurring once. The sequencing input was naive CD4+ T cells from blood. All receptors derive from a woman aged 18 to 35 in good health.

The chain carries TRBV7-9 and TRBJ2-2, with D maybe TRBD1 (5 bases). CDR1 SEHNR and CDR2 FQNEAQ come from the germline V gene (reference sequence). The CDR3 has 13 residues. With 6 bases removed from V and 5 bases from J, the gap between germline ends came to 10 bases. CDR3 nucleotides: TGTGCCAGCAGGCCTCAGGGTACCGGGGAGCTGTTTTTT. It is translated as CASRPQGTGELFF.

The chain couples TRBV6-1 to TRBJ1-3; D is ambiguous. There are 12 residues in the CDR3. CDR1 is MNHNS, CDR2 SASEGT, per germline. V shed 11 bases and J shed 0 bases, with 8 bases lying between them. The CDR3 sequence is CAGRTSGNTIYF. The CDR3 DNA reads TGTGCCGGAAGGACCTCTGGAAACACCATATATTTT.

The chain recombines TRBV15 with TRBJ1-1; a weak D match, TRBD1 (5 bases). The CDR3 extends over 13 amino acids. Deletions cut 1 base from V and 6 bases from J, with 9 bases between. Germline V gene lookup returns CDR1 LNHNV and CDR2 YYDKDF (reference sequence). CDR3 loop: CATSRVWGSEAFF. In DNA, the CDR3 is TGTGCCACCAGCAGAGTTTGGGGGTCTGAAGCTTTCTTT.

The chain combines TRBV5-4 with TRBJ2-5; TRBD1 might be the D (5 bases). V gave up 1 base and J gave up 3 bases, with 7 bases separating them. The CDR3 has 13 amino acids. In germline, CDR1 is SGHNT, CDR2 YYREEE (reference sequence). The CDR3 DNA reads as TGTGCCAGCAGCTTGTGGGGCGAAGAGACCCAGTACTTC. Its protein product is CASSLWGEETQYF.

This clone was seen a few times. The chain employs TRBV5-1 and TRBJ2-2; unclear D gene. CDR1 and CDR2 from the germline V gene are SGHRS and YFSETQ. The V end lost 0 bases, the J end lost 4 bases, and 7 bases lay between the germline ends. This CDR3 region has 14 residues. In DNA form, the CDR3 reads TGCGCCAGCAGCTTGGAGGTCTCCACCGGGGAGCTGTTTTTT. Protein product: CASSLEVSTGELFF.

This clone appeared a few times. This sequence joins TRBV7-6 and TRBJ2-5; tentatively, D is TRBD1 or TRBD2 (5 bases each). Trimming took off 5 bases at V and 5 bases at J, with 9 bases between the two ends. This CDR3 has 12 residues. Looked up from germline, CDR1 is SGHVS and CDR2 is FNYEAQ. In DNA, the CDR3 is TGTGCCAGCAGCGAACGGGGCGAGACCCAGTACTTC. Its translation: CASSERGETQYF.

The chain joins TRBV4-3 to TRBJ2-3; 8 bases line up with TRBD2. Germline lookup yields CDR1 LGHNA and CDR2 YSLEER. The CDR3 has 15 residues. V gave up 4 bases and J gave up 3 bases; unmatched junction bases: 6. In nucleotides, the CDR3 is TGCGCCAGCAGCCCTCAACTAGCGGCTACAGATACGCAGTATTTT. Translation gives CASSPQLAATDTQYF.

A few counts support this clone. The chain couples TRBV28 to TRBJ1-1, with a tentative D call TRBD1 (6 bases). Germline CDR1 and CDR2: MDHEN and SYDVKM. V lost 3 bases and J lost 9, with 17 bases in between. The CDR3 has 14 amino acids. The CDR3 nucleotides read TGTGCCAGCAGTTTTATCCGGGACAACTTTCAAGCTTTCTTT. It yields the protein CASSFIRDNFQAFF.

The chain carries TRBV21-1 and TRBJ2-5; the table names TRBD2, a call not compared with the DNA. TRBV21-1 is a pseudogene segment. The CDR3 loop spans 20 amino acids. The CDR3 DNA reads as TGTGCCAGCAGCAAATTCCCTTCGCGGGGATGCGCGGGAACCCAAGAGACCCAGTACTTC. Translated: CASSKFPSRGCAGTQETQYF.

The chain carries TRBV19 and TRBJ2-3; D remains ambiguous. Trimming cost V 2 bases and J 1 base, with 13 bases left between them. The CDR3 contains 16 residues. Germline-derived CDR1 and CDR2 are LNHDA and SQIVND (reference sequence). In DNA, the CDR3 is TGTGCCAGTAGTATAACCTTCCATGGGGGCACAGATACGCAGTATTTT. Encoded protein: CASSITFHGGTDTQYF. Together with reference TRBV19 and TRBJ2-3, the CDR3 gives the full variable domain: DGGITQSPKYLFRKEGQNVTLSCEQNLNHDAMYWYRQDPGQGLRLIYYSQIVNDFQKGDIAEGYSVSREKKESFPLTVTSAQKNPTAFYLCASSITFHGGTDTQYFGPGTRLTVL.

This clone appeared a few times. This sequence joins TRBV7-2 and TRBJ1-4; D gene uncertain. Germline CDR1 and CDR2: SGHTA and FQGNSA. Trimming took off 1 base at V and 5 bases at J, with 17 bases between the two ends. CDR3 length: 17 amino acids. Here the CDR3 reads CASSLERQGVGNEKLFF. The CDR3 DNA is TGTGCCAGCAGCTTAGAACGTCAAGGAGTCGGAAATGAAAAACTGTTTTTT.

This clone was detected a few times. This sequence joins TRBV5-8 and TRBJ2-7, with 9 bases that match TRBD2. Germline V gene lookup returns CDR1 SGHTS and CDR2 YDEGEE. This CDR3 contains 16 residues. V was pared by 6 bases and J by 3 bases, with 13 bases of the junction left unmatched. CDR3 coding DNA: TGTGCCAGCACCGATTCCAGGTCTAGCGGGAACTACGAGCAGTACTTC. Its translation: CASTDSRSSGNYEQYF.

The chain links TRBV6-1 to TRBJ2-3; 9 nucleotides match TRBD1. The V gene end was trimmed by 5 bases and the J gene end by 1 base; junction bases not matched to a gene: 4. The CDR3 runs to 15 residues. Germline V gives CDR1 MNHNS, CDR2 SASEGT. The CDR3: CASSPRDRGTDTQYF. CDR3 sequence (DNA): TGTGCCAGCAGTCCCCGGGACAGGGGCACAGATACGCAGTATTTT.

This chain links TRBV6-5 with TRBJ2-4; tentative D call: TRBD1 (6 bases). Germline V gene lookup returns CDR1 MNHEY and CDR2 SVGAGI. Between the trimmed V and J ends, which lost 2 bases and 12 bases, there was a span of 14 bases. The CDR3 contains 13 residues. Here the CDR3 reads CASSYAEGTNQYF. CDR3 coding DNA: TGTGCCAGCAGTTACGCGGAAGGGACAAATCAGTACTTC.

The chain employs TRBV28 and TRBJ2-1; D not resolved. The CDR3 is 13 amino acids. V was cut by 8 bases and J by 5 bases, with 13 bases left in between. From germline, CDR1 is MDHEN and CDR2 SYDVKM. The CDR3 loop reads CASGDFKNNEQFF. Here the CDR3 DNA reads TGTGCCAGCGGTGACTTCAAAAACAATGAGCAGTTCTTC.

CDR3 sequence reads: CASSFFKGGEQYF. CDR3 DNA: TGTGCCAGCAGTTTCTTCAAGGGGGGAGAGCAGTACTTC. V and J are TRBV27 and TRBJ2-7, with D perhaps matching TRBD1 or TRBD2 (6 bases each). V was clipped by 3 bases and J by 7 bases, with 13 bases between them. This CDR3 region has 13 residues. Germline CDR1 and CDR2: MNHEY and SMNVEV (reference sequence).

This rearrangement joins TRBV18 to TRBJ2-7; 13 bases align to TRBD2. V was pared by 3 bases and J by 4 bases, with 3 bases of the junction left unmatched. CDR3 length equals 15 residues. Looked up from germline, CDR1 is KGHSH and CDR2 is LQKENI. CDR3 sequence reads: CASSPTSGRAYEQYF. DNA of the CDR3: TGTGCCAGCTCACCTACTAGCGGGAGGGCGTACGAGCAGTACTTC.

The chain is built from TRBV18 and TRBJ1-1; perhaps TRBD1 as D (5 bases). The V end lost 1 base, the J end lost 3 bases, and 9 bases lay between the germline ends. The germline gives CDR1 KGHSH, CDR2 LQKENI. The CDR3 is made up of 14 amino acids. The CDR3 coding sequence is TGTGCCAGCTCACCACGAGGGGCGGACACTGAAGCTTTCTTT. It yields the protein CASSPRGADTEAFF.

The rearrangement links TRBV2 to TRBJ2-7; D unclear. Per germline, CDR1 SNHLY and CDR2 FYNNEI. There are 11 residues in the CDR3. V was pared by 8 bases and J by 5 bases, with 10 bases between. CDR3 in amino acids: CASGELDEQYF. Written as DNA, the CDR3 is TGTGCCAGCGGAGAGCTGGACGAGCAGTACTTC.

V is TRBV9 and J is TRBJ1-4; unclear D gene. Trimming took off 2 bases at V and 0 bases at J, with 8 bases between the two ends. The V gene's germline CDR1 is SGDLS and CDR2 YYNGEE. The CDR3 has 15 amino acids. Here the CDR3 DNA reads TGTGCCAGCAGCGTGTCAGGTACAACTAATGAAAAACTGTTTTTT. Residues: CASSVSGTTNEKLFF.

This chain links TRBV18 with TRBJ2-4; 8 bases line up with TRBD1. V lost 6 bases, J lost 8 bases, and 12 bases stayed unmatched. This CDR3 has 15 residues. Germline CDR1 and CDR2: KGHSH and LQKENI. The chain's CDR3 is CASSLGDGQGHIQYF. The DNA for the CDR3 is TGTGCCAGCTCGCTCGGGGACGGACAGGGACACATTCAGTACTTC.

Only a few counts were recorded for this clone. This sequence joins TRBV28 and TRBJ2-2; 8 nucleotides agree with TRBD2. The trim removed 4 bases at V and 5 bases at J, leaving 6 bases unmatched. The CDR3 contains 15 residues. CDR1 and CDR2 from the germline V gene are MDHEN and SYDVKM. The CDR3 coding sequence is TGTGCCAGCAGTTCACGGACTAGCTGGACCGGGGAGCTGTTTTTT. Translating it yields CASSSRTSWTGELFF.